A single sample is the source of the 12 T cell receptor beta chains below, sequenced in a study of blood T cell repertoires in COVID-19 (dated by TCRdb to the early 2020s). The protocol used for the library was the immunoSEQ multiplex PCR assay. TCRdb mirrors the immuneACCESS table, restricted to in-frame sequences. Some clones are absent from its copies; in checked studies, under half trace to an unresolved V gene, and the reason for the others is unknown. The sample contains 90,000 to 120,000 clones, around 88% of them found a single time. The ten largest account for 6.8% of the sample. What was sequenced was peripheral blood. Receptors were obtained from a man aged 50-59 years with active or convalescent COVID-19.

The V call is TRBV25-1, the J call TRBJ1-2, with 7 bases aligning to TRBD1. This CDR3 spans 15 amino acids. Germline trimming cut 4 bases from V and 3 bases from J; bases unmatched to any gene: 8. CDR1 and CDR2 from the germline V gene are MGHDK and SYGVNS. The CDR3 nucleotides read TGTGCCAGCAGTGCTTCCCGGACAGGACACTATGGCTACACCTTC. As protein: CASSASRTGHYGYTF.

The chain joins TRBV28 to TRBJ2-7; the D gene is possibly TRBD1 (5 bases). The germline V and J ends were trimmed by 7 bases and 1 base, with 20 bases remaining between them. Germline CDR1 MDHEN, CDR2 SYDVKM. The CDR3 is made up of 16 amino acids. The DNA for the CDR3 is TGTGCCAGCACCTTTGGAGACAGCCTATTATCCTACGAGCAGTACTTC. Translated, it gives CASTFGDSLLSYEQYF. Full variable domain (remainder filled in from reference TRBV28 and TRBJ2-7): DVKVTQSSRYLVKRTGEKVFLECVQDMDHENMFWYRQDPGLGLRLIYFSYDVKMKEKGDIPEGYSVSREKKERFSLILESASTNQTSMYLCASTFGDSLLSYEQYFGPGTRLTVT.

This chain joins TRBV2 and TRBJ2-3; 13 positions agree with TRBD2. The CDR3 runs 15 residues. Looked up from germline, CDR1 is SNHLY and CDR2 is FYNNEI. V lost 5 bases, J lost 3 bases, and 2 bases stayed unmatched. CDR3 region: CASSLLAGGTDTQYF. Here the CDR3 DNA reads TGTGCCAGCAGTTTACTAGCGGGAGGGACAGATACGCAGTATTTT.

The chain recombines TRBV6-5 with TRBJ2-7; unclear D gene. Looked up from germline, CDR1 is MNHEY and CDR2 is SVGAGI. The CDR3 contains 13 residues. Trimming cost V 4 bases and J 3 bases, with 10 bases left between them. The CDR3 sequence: CASSLWSNYEQYF. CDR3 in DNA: TGTGCCAGCAGTTTATGGTCTAACTACGAGCAGTACTTC.

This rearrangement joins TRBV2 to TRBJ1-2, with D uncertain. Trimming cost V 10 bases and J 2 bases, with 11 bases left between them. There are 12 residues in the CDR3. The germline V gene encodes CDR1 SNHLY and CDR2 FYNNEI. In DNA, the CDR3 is TGTGCCACCCCCCTCCAGAACTATGGCTACACCTTC. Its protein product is CATPLQNYGYTF.

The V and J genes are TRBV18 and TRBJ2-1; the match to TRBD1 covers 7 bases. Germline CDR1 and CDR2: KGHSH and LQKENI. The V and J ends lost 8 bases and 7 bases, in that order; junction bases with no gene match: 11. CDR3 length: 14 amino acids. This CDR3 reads CASHTQGIGNEQFF. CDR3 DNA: TGTGCCAGCCACACACAGGGGATCGGGAATGAGCAGTTCTTC.

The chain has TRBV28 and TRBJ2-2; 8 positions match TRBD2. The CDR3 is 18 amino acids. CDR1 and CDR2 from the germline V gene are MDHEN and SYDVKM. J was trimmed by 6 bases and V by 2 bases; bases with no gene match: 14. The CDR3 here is CASSLVGAGGDFAGELFF. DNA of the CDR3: TGTGCCAGCAGTTTAGTAGGCGCGGGGGGAGACTTCGCCGGGGAGCTGTTTTTT.

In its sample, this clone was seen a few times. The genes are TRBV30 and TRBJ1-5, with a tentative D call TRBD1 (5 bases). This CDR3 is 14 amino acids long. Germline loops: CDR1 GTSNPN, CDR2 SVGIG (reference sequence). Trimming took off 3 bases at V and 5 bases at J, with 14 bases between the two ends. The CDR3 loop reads CAWRGPGRDQPQHF. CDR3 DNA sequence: TGTGCCTGGAGGGGGCCAGGGAGGGATCAGCCCCAGCATTTT.

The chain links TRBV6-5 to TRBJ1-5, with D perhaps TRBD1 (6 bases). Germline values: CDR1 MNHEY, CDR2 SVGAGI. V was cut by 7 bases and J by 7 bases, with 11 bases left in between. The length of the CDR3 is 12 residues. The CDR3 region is CASIGQIQPQHF. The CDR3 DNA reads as TGTGCCAGCATAGGACAGATCCAGCCCCAGCATTTT.

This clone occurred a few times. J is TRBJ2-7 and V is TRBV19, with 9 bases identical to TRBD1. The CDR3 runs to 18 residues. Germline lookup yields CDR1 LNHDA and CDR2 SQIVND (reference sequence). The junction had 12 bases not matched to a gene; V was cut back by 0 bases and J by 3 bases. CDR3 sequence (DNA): TGTGCCAGTAGTATAGAACCGGGGTCCGGGACAGGGCACTACGAGCAGTACTTC. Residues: CASSIEPGSGTGHYEQYF.

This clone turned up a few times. The CDR3 spells CASSQDLAGGPYNEQFF. For the CDR3, the DNA is TGCGCCAGCAGCCAAGATCTAGCGGGAGGGCCCTACAATGAGCAGTTCTTC. The chain combines TRBV4-3 with TRBJ2-1, with TRBD2 matching over 12 bases. Germline V gene data show CDR1 as LGHNA and CDR2 as YSLEER. The CDR3 sequence is 17 residues long. J gave up 2 bases and V 0 bases, and 2 bases lay outside the gene matches.

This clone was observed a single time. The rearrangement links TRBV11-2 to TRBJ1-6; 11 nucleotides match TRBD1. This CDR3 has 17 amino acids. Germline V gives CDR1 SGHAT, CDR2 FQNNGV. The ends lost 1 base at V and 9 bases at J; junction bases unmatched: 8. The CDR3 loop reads CASSLGGQGASRSPLHF. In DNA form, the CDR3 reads TGTGCCAGCAGCTTAGGTGGACAGGGGGCTTCTCGTTCACCCCTCCACTTT.